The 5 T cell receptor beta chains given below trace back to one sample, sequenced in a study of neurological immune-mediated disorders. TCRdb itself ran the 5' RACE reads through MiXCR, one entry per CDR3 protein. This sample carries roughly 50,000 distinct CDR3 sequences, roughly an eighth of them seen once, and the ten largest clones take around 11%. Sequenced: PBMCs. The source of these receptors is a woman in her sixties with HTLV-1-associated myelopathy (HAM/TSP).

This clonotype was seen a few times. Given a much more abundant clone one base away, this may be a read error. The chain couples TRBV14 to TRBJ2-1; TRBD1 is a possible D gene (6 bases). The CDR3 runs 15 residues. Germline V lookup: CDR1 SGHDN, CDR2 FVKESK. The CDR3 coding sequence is TGTGTCAGCAGCCCTCCGGGACAAGTATACAATGAGCAGTTCTTC. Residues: CVSSPPGQVYNEQFF.

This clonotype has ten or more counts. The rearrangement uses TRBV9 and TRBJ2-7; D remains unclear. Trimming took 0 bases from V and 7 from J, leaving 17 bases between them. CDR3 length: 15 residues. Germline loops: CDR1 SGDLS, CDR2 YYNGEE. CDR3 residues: CASSVDLWADGEQYF. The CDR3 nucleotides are TGTGCCAGCAGCGTAGATCTGTGGGCAGACGGGGAGCAGTACTTC.

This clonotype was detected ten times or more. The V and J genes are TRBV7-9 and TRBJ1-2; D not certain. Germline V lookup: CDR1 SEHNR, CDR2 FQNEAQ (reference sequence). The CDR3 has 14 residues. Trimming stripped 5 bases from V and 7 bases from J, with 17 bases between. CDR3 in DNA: TGTGCCAGCAGCCTCGTCCGTTGGATAGGTGGCTACACCTTC. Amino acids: CASSLVRWIGGYTF.

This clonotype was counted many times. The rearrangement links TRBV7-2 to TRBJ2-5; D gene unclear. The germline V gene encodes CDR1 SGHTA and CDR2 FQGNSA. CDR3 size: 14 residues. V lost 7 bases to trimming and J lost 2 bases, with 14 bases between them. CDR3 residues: CASTSNGGQETQYF. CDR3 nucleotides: TGTGCCAGCACCTCGAATGGCGGTCAAGAGACCCAGTACTTC.

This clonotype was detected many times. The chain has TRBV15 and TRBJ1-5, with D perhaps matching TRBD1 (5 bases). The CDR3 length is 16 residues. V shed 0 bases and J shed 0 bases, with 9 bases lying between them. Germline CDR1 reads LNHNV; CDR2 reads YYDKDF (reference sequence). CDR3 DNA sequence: TGTGCCACCAGCAGAGATTTGGGGGTTAGCAATCAGCCCCAGCATTTT. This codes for CATSRDLGVSNQPQHF.